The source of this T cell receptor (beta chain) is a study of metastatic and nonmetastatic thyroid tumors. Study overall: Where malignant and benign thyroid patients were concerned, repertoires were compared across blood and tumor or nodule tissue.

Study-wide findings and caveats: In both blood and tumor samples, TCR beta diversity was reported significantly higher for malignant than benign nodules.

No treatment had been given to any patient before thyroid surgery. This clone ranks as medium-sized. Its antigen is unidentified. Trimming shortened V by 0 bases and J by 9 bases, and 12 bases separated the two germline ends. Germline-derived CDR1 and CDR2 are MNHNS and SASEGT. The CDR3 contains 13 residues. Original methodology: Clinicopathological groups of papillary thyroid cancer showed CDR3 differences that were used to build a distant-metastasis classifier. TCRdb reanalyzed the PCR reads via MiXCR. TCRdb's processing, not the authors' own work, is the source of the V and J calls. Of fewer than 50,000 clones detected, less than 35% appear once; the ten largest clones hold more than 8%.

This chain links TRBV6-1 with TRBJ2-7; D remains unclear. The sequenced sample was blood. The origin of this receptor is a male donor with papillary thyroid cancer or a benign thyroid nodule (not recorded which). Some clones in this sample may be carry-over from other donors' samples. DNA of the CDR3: TGTGCCAGCAGTGAAGCGAACAGCGTGGCGCAGTACTTC. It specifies CASSEANSVAQYF.